These 20 T cell receptor beta chains originate from one sample sequenced in a study of shared clonotypes between healthy human individuals. The assay was immunoSEQ multiplex PCR, and TCRdb's table has in-frame clones only and misses some. The data hold 2 million to 2.5 million clones, with 95% observed a single time. Sequenced: naive CD4+ T cells sorted from blood. Subset here: CD45RA+ positively selected. These receptors were collected from a man between 18 and 35 years old in good health.

The chain couples TRBV10-1 to TRBJ2-7; 8 bases align to TRBD2. CDR1 and CDR2 from the germline V gene are WNHNN and SYGVQD (reference sequence). The ends lost 2 bases at V and 5 bases at J; junction bases unmatched: 5. The CDR3 loop spans 14 amino acids. CDR3 nucleotides: TGCGCCAGCAGTGAGAGCGGGAGTTCCCACGAGCAGTACTTC. This gives the protein CASSESGSSHEQYF.

This clone came up a few times. The rearrangement uses TRBV5-6 and TRBJ2-5, with no clear D. This CDR3 contains 14 residues. The germline CDR1 and CDR2 sequences are SGHDT and YYEEEE. The V and J ends lost 0 bases and 4 bases respectively, with 10 bases between them. CDR3 sequence (DNA): TGTGCCAGCAGCTTGGGCGACATAGGAGAGACCCAGTACTTC. Translated: CASSLGDIGETQYF. The complete variable domain, with remaining parts taken from reference TRBV5-6 and TRBJ2-5, reads DAGVTQSPTHLIKTRGQQVTLRCSPKSGHDTVSWYQQALGQGPQFIFQYYEEEERQRGNFPDRFSGHQFPNYSSELNVNALLLGDSALYLCASSLGDIGETQYFGPGTRLLVL.

The J gene is TRBJ1-5, the V gene TRBV19; D is unclear. CDR1 LNHDA and CDR2 SQIVND come from the germline V gene (reference sequence). Deletions cut 6 bases from V and 2 bases from J, with 14 bases between. This CDR3 region has 15 residues. DNA for the CDR3: TGTGCCAGTAGCAGCCACTTGTGGGGCAATCAGCCCCAGCATTTT. As protein: CASSSHLWGNQPQHF. The whole variable domain, filled in from reference TRBV19 and TRBJ1-5, reads DGGITQSPKYLFRKEGQNVTLSCEQNLNHDAMYWYRQDPGQGLRLIYYSQIVNDFQKGDIAEGYSVSREKKESFPLTVTSAQKNPTAFYLCASSSHLWGNQPQHFGDGTRLSIL.

In DNA, the CDR3 is TGCGCCAGCAGCCAAGACCGAGCGGCAAGCTCCTACAATGAGCAGTTCTTC. It encodes CASSQDRAASSYNEQFF. The J gene is TRBJ2-1, the V gene TRBV4-1; tentative D call: TRBD2 (5 bases). The CDR3 length is 17 residues. The germline V and J ends were trimmed by 0 bases and 0 bases, with 12 bases remaining between them. Per germline, CDR1 MGHRA and CDR2 YSYEKL.

This chain uses TRBV10-3 with TRBJ2-5; possibly TRBD2 for D (6 bases). This CDR3 is 15 amino acids long. CDR1 is ENHRY and CDR2 is SYGVKD in the germline V gene. V lost 3 bases and J 6 bases, leaving 17 bases between the germline ends. Here the CDR3 reads CAISESLQEGKTQYF. CDR3 DNA: TGTGCCATCAGTGAATCTTTGCAGGAGGGAAAGACCCAGTACTTC.

The chain recombines TRBV9 with TRBJ2-3, with TRBD2 identical over 8 bases. This CDR3 spans 16 amino acids. V shed 4 bases and J 5 bases; nucleotides not matched to a gene: 12. Germline V gene sequence: CDR1 SGDLS, CDR2 YYNGEE. CDR3 in amino acids: CASSPGPGLAGDTQYF. DNA of the CDR3: TGTGCCAGCAGCCCCGGTCCGGGGCTAGCGGGAGATACGCAGTATTTT.

V is TRBV6-1 and J is TRBJ1-1, with D maybe TRBD1 (5 bases). The CDR3 covers 13 residues. V lost 0 bases and J 8 bases, leaving 10 bases between the germline ends. In germline, CDR1 is MNHNS, CDR2 SASEGT. The CDR3 reads CASSEAPGREAFF. In DNA, the CDR3 is TGTGCCAGCAGTGAAGCTCCAGGGCGCGAAGCTTTCTTT.

In DNA, the CDR3 is TGTGCCAGCAGTTTCCGTCGGGGTAGCAATCAGCCCCAGCATTTT. Translated, it gives CASSFRRGSNQPQHF. The rearrangement links TRBV28 to TRBJ1-5; unclear D gene. V gave up 3 bases and J gave up 0 bases, with 9 bases separating them. Germline CDR1 reads MDHEN; CDR2 reads SYDVKM. CDR3 length equals 15 residues.

V and J are TRBV18 and TRBJ2-3, with a tentative D call TRBD2 (6 bases). The CDR3 is 16 amino acids. Deletions cut 4 bases from V and 2 bases from J, with 16 bases between. Germline CDR1 KGHSH, CDR2 LQKENI. DNA for the CDR3: TGTGCCAGCTCACTTGACGGGACTCCCTACACAGATACGCAGTATTTT. Protein: CASSLDGTPYTDTQYF.

A remark on this clone: At one boundary the junction diverges from the germline segment, which might be a read error. V gene TRBV6-5 combines with J gene TRBJ2-4; D remains unclear. In germline, CDR1 is MNHEY, CDR2 SVGAGI. The CDR3 length is 15 residues. CDR3 coding DNA: TGTGCCAGCACCCCCGGGTGGGCATCCAATAACATTCAGTACTTC. Translating gives CASTPGWASNNIQYF.

V is TRBV10-2 and J is TRBJ2-1; possibly TRBD2 for D (6 bases). This CDR3 has 13 amino acids. Germline CDR1 and CDR2: WSHSY and SAAADI. Trimming removed 3 bases at V and 7 bases at J, with 10 bases between. The CDR3 DNA sequence: TGCGCCAGCAGTGACCCTGGGGGGAATGAGCAGTTCTTC. Protein: CASSDPGGNEQFF.

About this clone itself: A read error may produce the germline difference seen at one junction end. The gene calls are TRBV30 and TRBJ1-6; 8 bases align to TRBD1. The CDR3 length is 12 residues. CDR1 GTSNPN and CDR2 SVGIG come from the germline V gene (reference sequence). This chain's CDR3 is CAWSVRPGQGNF. CDR3 nucleotide sequence: TGTGCCTGGAGTGTCCGCCCCGGACAGGGAAACTTT.

The rearrangement uses TRBV19 and TRBJ2-1; 10 bases line up with TRBD1. CDR1 is LNHDA and CDR2 is SQIVND in the germline V gene (reference sequence). Germline trimming cut 6 bases from V and 4 bases from J; bases unmatched to any gene: 9. The CDR3 contains 16 residues. The CDR3 loop is CASSSPDRGQYNEQFF. CDR3 DNA sequence: TGTGCCAGTAGCAGCCCCGACAGGGGGCAGTACAATGAGCAGTTCTTC.

This rearrangement joins TRBV5-1 to TRBJ1-4, with 7 bases that match TRBD1. The germline CDR1 and CDR2 sequences are SGHRS and YFSETQ. Unmatched junction bases numbered 10, after V lost 0 bases and J lost 2 bases. The CDR3 covers 18 residues. The CDR3 DNA reads as TGCGCCAGCAGCTTGGCCGGGCAGGGGGTTGGCACTAATGAAAAACTGTTTTTT. Its translation: CASSLAGQGVGTNEKLFF.

This clone was seen only once. This rearrangement joins TRBV2 to TRBJ2-7; D call uncertain. V was cut by 5 bases and J by 5 bases, with 10 bases left in between. CDR3 length equals 12 residues. CDR1 is SNHLY and CDR2 is FYNNEI in the germline V gene. Here the CDR3 DNA reads TGTGCCAGCAGTTTCTCCTCTGACGAGCAGTACTTC. Protein sequence: CASSFSSDEQYF. Filled out from reference TRBV2 and TRBJ2-7, the complete variable domain reads EPEVTQTPSHQVTQMGQEVILRCVPISNHLYFYWYRQILGQKVEFLVSFYNNEISEKSEIFDDQFSVERPDGSNFTLKIRSTKLEDSAMYFCASSFSSDEQYFGPGTRLTVT.

This clone has more than one count but fewer than ten. This specimen includes other DNA sequences encoding the same CDR3. V usage is TRBV5-1 and J usage is TRBJ1-3; no clear D gene. This CDR3 has 15 amino acids. V lost 0 bases, J lost 0 bases, and 7 bases lay in between. Per germline, CDR1 SGHRS and CDR2 YFSETQ. The CDR3 nucleotides read TGCGCCAGCAGCTTGGATGGGAGCTCTGGAAACACCATATATTTT. Translating it yields CASSLDGSSGNTIYF. Filled out from reference TRBV5-1 and TRBJ1-3, the complete variable domain reads KAGVTQTPRYLIKTRGQQVTLSCSPISGHRSVSWYQQTPGQGLQFLFEYFSETQRNKGNFPGRFSGRQFSNSRSEMNVSTLELGDSALYLCASSLDGSSGNTIYFGEGSWLTVV.

This sequence joins TRBV10-3 and TRBJ1-1; D is uncertain. The V end lost 0 bases, the J end lost 6 bases, and 8 bases lay between the germline ends. Germline CDR1 and CDR2: ENHRY and SYGVKD. This CDR3 comprises 13 residues. CDR3 sequence reads: CAISESTGAEAFF. DNA of the CDR3: TGTGCCATCAGTGAGTCGACGGGCGCTGAAGCTTTCTTT.

The rearrangement joins TRBV5-1 to TRBJ2-2, with D possibly TRBD2 on 5 matching bases. From germline, CDR1 is SGHRS and CDR2 YFSETQ. Trimming cost V 5 bases and J 4 bases, with 15 bases left between them. The CDR3 has 15 residues. The CDR3 region is CASRMTGLPTGELFF. DNA for the CDR3: TGCGCCAGCAGGATGACTGGACTCCCCACCGGGGAGCTGTTTTTT. The full variable domain, with the rest looked up from reference TRBV5-1 and TRBJ2-2, is KAGVTQTPRYLIKTRGQQVTLSCSPISGHRSVSWYQQTPGQGLQFLFEYFSETQRNKGNFPGRFSGRQFSNSRSEMNVSTLELGDSALYLCASRMTGLPTGELFFGEGSRLTVL.

This chain joins TRBV6-5 and TRBJ1-2, with D hard to call. V lost 0 bases to trimming and J lost 6 bases, with 8 bases between them. The V gene's germline CDR1 is MNHEY and CDR2 SVGAGI. The length of the CDR3 is 13 residues. The CDR3 loop is CASSYSTRDGYTF. The CDR3 DNA sequence: TGTGCCAGCAGTTACTCGACAAGAGATGGCTACACCTTC.

This sequence joins TRBV5-6 and TRBJ1-4; D not resolved. Germline CDR1 SGHDT, CDR2 YYEEEE. The CDR3 spans 16 residues. Trimming shortened V by 2 bases and J by 0 bases, and 11 bases separated the two germline ends. CDR3 loop: CASSLTVDPTNEKLFF. Here the CDR3 DNA reads TGTGCCAGCAGCTTAACGGTGGATCCAACTAATGAAAAACTGTTTTTT. Filled out from reference TRBV5-6 and TRBJ1-4, the complete variable domain reads DAGVTQSPTHLIKTRGQQVTLRCSPKSGHDTVSWYQQALGQGPQFIFQYYEEEERQRGNFPDRFSGHQFPNYSSELNVNALLLGDSALYLCASSLTVDPTNEKLFFGSGTQLSVL.